Presented here are 5 T cell receptor beta chains from one specimen sequenced in a study of T cell repertoires in cytomegalovirus infection. Antigens for these TCRs are unknown. TCRdb re-analysed the reads in MiXCR, keeping a single row per CDR3 protein. The sample has approximately 990,000 distinct CDR3 sequences, around 32% seen once; the top ten hold roughly an eighth. The sample here was cultured CD8+ T cells from PBMCs, taken from culture after CMV antigen stimulation. These receptors were collected from a human donor in good health (CMV status not recorded). Some clones in this sample may be carry-over from other donors' samples.

For this clonotype: Germline and junction disagree at one end, which may indicate a read error. The rearrangement links TRBV7-7 to TRBJ2-7, with TRBD1 identical over 8 bases. The germline CDR1 and CDR2 sequences are SSHAT and FNYEAQ (reference sequence). There are 14 residues in the CDR3. CDR3 sequence: CASSFRTGPYEQYF. Here the CDR3 DNA reads TGTGCTAGCAGCTTTCGGACAGGGCCCTACGAGCAGTACTTC.

Many counts were recorded for this clonotype. The chain recombines TRBV7-6 with TRBJ2-7, with 7 positions matching TRBD2. The CDR3 covers 14 residues. Germline CDR1 and CDR2: SGHVS and FNYEAQ. The V and J ends lost 4 bases and 2 bases, in that order; junction bases with no gene match: 5. This CDR3 reads CASSSGLNPYEQYV. In nucleotides, the CDR3 is TGTGCCAGCAGCTCGGGACTAAACCCCTACGAGCAGTACGTC.

This clonotype was detected ten times or more. Mismatch with germline at one junction end may stem from a read error. This sequence joins TRBV12-3 or TRBV12-4 and TRBJ2-1; D uncertain. This CDR3 region has 12 residues. The CDR3 loop reads CASSLGINEQFF. Written as DNA, the CDR3 is TGTGCCAGCAGCTTAGGCATAAATGAGCAGTTCTTC.

This chain links TRBV6-5 with TRBJ2-2, with TRBD1 identical over 7 bases. The length of the CDR3 is 16 residues. The V segment lost 2 bases and the J segment 3 bases; nucleotides outside the gene matches: 6. Germline-derived CDR1 and CDR2 are MNHEY and SVGAGI. The CDR3 bases are TGTGCCAGCAGTTACAAGACAGGGTCGTACACCGGGGAGCTGTTTTTT. Encoded protein: CASSYKTGSYTGELFF.

This chain joins TRBV13 and TRBJ2-1, with 8 bases lining up with TRBD2. Trimming cost V 3 bases and J 3 bases; bases outside gene matches: 4. From germline, CDR1 is PRHDT and CDR2 FYEKMQ (reference sequence). This CDR3 comprises 15 residues. CDR3: CASSFRGGRYNEQFF. CDR3 DNA: TGTGCCAGCAGCTTTCGCGGGGGGCGCTACAATGAGCAGTTCTTC.